This section outlines one T cell receptor beta chain sequence together with its context. The V gene lost 6 bases and the J gene lost 2 bases, with 13 bases spanning the gap. CDR1 and CDR2 (germline): LNHDA, SQIVND (reference sequence). CDR3 length: 15 residues. This sample stems from a study of blood T cell repertoires in COVID-19. Background on the study: Acute and convalescent COVID-19 specimens originated in the United States, Italy and Spain.

Per the authors' pipeline: Amplification of reference gene primers provided the estimated nucleated cell counts. Profiled with immunoSEQ multiplex PCR; TCRdb holds only in-frame clones, not every one. The V and J calls and clone size are taken from that table; D and trimming were inferred from the DNA. The sample has about 85,000 clones; approximately 89% are singletons. This clonotype was obtained from a man aged 45 to 65 with acute or convalescent COVID-19. The sequenced sample consisted of peripheral blood. This rearrangement joins TRBV19 to TRBJ1-4; D ambiguous. CDR3 loop: CASRRAGNTNEKLFF. CDR3 sequence (DNA): TGTGCCAGTAGGAGGGCAGGAAATACTAATGAAAAACTGTTTTTT.